Sequencing of this T cell receptor (beta chain) was carried out in a study of cytomegalovirus exposure and HLA in healthy donors. General study points: Segments of the TCR beta V type were, in most cases, productive about 87% or about 30% of the time in an earlier analysis. Later examination showed HLA-associated TCR beta chains had greater clonal expansion than equally common others. An ancestry cluster, one associated with Asian ancestry, reportedly showed fewer N-insertions than the 666-donor mean in a later analysis.

PCR employed 60 Vbeta and 13 Jbeta primers. This table comes from immunoSEQ multiplex PCR, and its TCRdb copy is limited to in-frame clones, with some not included. This sample has some 150,000 clones, with about 80% found just once. Trimming shortened V by 5 bases and J by 6 bases, and 21 bases separated the two germline ends. Germline V lookup: CDR1 SGHKS, CDR2 YYEKEE (reference sequence). CDR3 length equals 16 residues. A few counts support this clone. Its antigen is not known. The sequence derives from a man younger than 40 in good health and CMV-seropositive. The rearrangement joins TRBV5-5 to TRBJ2-1, with D possibly TRBD2 on 5 matching bases. Source material: PBMCs. For the CDR3, the DNA is TGTGCCAGCAGTGACGACTTGGGAGTAATTTTCAATGAGCAGTTCTTC. This sequence encodes CASSDDLGVIFNEQFF.